This entry concerns a single TCR beta chain. Its antigen is unknown. This sample stems from a study of CD8 T cells in ankylosing spondylitis. A quantitative 5'-RACE method, one with molecular barcodes, was used to make TCR beta libraries. TCRdb re-analysed the 5' RACE reads in MiXCR, keeping a single row per CDR3 protein. This table holds 200,000 to 250,000 distinct CDR3 sequences, under 12% found once. Study conclusions and caveats: In peripheral blood, disease-linked CD8+ clones occurred at relatively low frequencies. Blood of patients with ankylosing spondylitis appeared to be characterized by a TCR beta motif of about 8 highly homologous variants.

The sequence derives from a male donor with ankylosing spondylitis or in good health (not recorded which). The sequenced material came from blood, either unsorted or a sorted T cell fraction (not recorded which).

The CDR3 reads CASSQDNLAGGTQYF. CDR3 in DNA: TGTGCCAGCAGCCAAGATAACCTAGCCGGGGGCACGCAGTATTTT. The chain uses TRBV4-2 and TRBJ2-3, with D perhaps matching TRBD1 or TRBD2 (6 bases each). The CDR3 has 15 residues. V was shortened by 0 bases and J by 9 bases, with 16 bases between the two germline ends. Germline assignment: CDR1 LGHNA and CDR2 YNFKEQ.